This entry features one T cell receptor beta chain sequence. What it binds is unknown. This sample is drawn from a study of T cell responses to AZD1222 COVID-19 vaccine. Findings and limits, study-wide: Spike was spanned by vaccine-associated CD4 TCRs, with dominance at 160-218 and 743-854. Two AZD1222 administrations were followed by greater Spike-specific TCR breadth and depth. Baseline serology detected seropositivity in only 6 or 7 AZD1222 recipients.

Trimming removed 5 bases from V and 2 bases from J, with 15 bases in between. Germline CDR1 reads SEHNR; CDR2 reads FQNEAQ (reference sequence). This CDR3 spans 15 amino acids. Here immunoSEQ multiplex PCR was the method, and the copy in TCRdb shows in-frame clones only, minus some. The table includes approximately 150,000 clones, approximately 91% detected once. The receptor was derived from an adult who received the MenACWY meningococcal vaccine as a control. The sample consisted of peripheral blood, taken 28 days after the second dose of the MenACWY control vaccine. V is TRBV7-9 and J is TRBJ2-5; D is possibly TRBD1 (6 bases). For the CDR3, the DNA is TGTGCCAGCAGCCGAATTGGACAGCCTCAAGAGACCCAGTACTTC. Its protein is CASSRIGQPQETQYF.